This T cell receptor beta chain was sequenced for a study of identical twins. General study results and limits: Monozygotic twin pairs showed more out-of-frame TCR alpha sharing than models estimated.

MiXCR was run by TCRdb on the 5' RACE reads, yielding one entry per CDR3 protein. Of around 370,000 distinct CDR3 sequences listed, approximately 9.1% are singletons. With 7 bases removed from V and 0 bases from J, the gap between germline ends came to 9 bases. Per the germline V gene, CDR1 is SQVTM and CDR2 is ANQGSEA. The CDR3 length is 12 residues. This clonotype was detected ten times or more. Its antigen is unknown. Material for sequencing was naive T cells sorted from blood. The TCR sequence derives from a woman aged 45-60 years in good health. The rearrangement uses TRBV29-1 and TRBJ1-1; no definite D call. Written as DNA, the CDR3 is TGCAGCGGGCGGAACATGAACACTGAAGCTTTCTTT. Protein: CSGRNMNTEAFF.